The clone carrying this T cell receptor (beta chain) was seen only once. What it recognizes is unknown. Given a much more abundant clone one base away, this may be a read error. The CDR3 covers 15 residues. CDR1 SNHLY and CDR2 FYNNEI come from the germline V gene. V lost 2 bases to trimming and J lost 4 bases; unmatched junction nucleotides: 2. Every subset's genomic DNA went evenly onto several immunoSEQ plates. PBMC DNA, left unsorted, was sequenced on ten immunoSEQ deep assay plates. The protocol was immunoSEQ multiplex PCR, while the TCRdb copy is restricted to in-frame clones and leaves out a portion. The sample yields over 400,000 clones, about 84% seen once. These data belong to a study of shared clonotypes between healthy human individuals. Overall study findings and caveats: Clonotype sharing levels among donors were expected to vary with sequencing depth.

Sequencing input: PBMCs. The chain uses TRBV2 and TRBJ1-2; 12 bases match TRBD1. The clonotype comes from a middle-aged woman in good health. Some clones in this sample may be carry-over from other donors' samples. In DNA, the CDR3 is TGTGCCAGCAGTGAACCGGGACAGGGGGCCTATGGCTACACCTTC. This gives the protein CASSEPGQGAYGYTF.